This T cell receptor beta chain came from a study of Graves' ophthalmopathy and Graves' hyperthyroidism listed by TCRdb under 2018. Concerning the study at large: Peripheral blood was collected before any treatment was given, at the time of initial diagnosis. In more than five hyperthyroidism patients, T-cell repertoires of thyroid tissue and blood were compared. Following sampling, methimazole starting at 30 mg daily was administered to hyperthyroidism patients, and high-dose intravenous methylprednisolone was administered to ophthalmopathy patients. To explore V-J signatures that distinguish ophthalmopathy from hyperthyroidism, a discovery set of more than 90 patients was enrolled, made up of 40 to 45 with ophthalmopathy and some 58 with stable hyperthyroidism. In total, 135 blood samples were TCR-sequenced: fewer than 50 ophthalmopathy, roughly 80 hyperthyroidism and about 17 hyperthyroidism-to-ophthalmopathy patients. TCR beta repertoire signatures were used to distinguish Graves' ophthalmopathy from Graves' hyperthyroidism and to predict progression to ophthalmopathy. An independent validation cohort comprised some 18 hyperthyroidism patients and 15 to 17 patients who later progressed from hyperthyroidism to ophthalmopathy. Here is what the overall study found, with its caveats: Most expanded thyroid clonotypes with a frequency above 0.001 also appeared in blood, which suggests that blood repertoires may reflect the immune response in the thyroid. In validation, the model predicted ophthalmopathy progression with 70.59% sensitivity and roughly 72% specificity; around twelve predicted patients were CT-confirmed with GO in a median of 6.5 months. Sample size was not statistically predetermined, and group allocation was not concealed from the investigators. Ophthalmopathy was separated from stable hyperthyroidism by the 13-signature model with around 88% sensitivity and roughly 82% specificity in cross-validation and with 80%/75% in the test set.

For repertoire sequencing, TCR beta CDR3 regions were amplified from RNA transcripts. HTBI primers and the Qiagen OneStep RT-PCR kit were used in a first-round RT-PCR, which was followed by a second-round multiplex PCR, size selection and purification. The libraries underwent paired-end sequencing with 100 bp reads on an Illumina HiSeq2000. For the original study's pipeline: SOAPnuke was used to process the reads, throwing out any read that had adapters, had uncalled bases, had a mean Phred below 15, or lacked an exact constant-primer or identifier match. COPE v1.2.5 was used to merge high-quality paired reads. Each unique nucleotide sequence was defined as a clonotype, and clonotypes were aligned to IMGT TRB V, D and J references with MiTCR v1.1. The analysis was limited to V-J combinations with a frequency above 0.0001, which together covered just over 98% of the repertoires. For each V-J combination, a TCR clonal expansion and chaos score was defined as the ratio of F50 clonal expansion to chaos observed in the TCRdist matrix. Welch's t-statistics and random forest were used to reduce the features to about a dozen V-J combinations, which were then used as input to a naive Bayes classifier. The Morisita-Horn index was used to measure how similar the thyroid and blood repertoires were. TCRdb itself trimmed the public reads at Q25 with fastp, ran MiXCR and retained productive beta chains. Merged by CDR3 protein, the rows form single entries marked with the most common genes and DNA. The V and J calls shown here were made by TCRdb, not taken from the authors' results. Here the sample has approximately 700,000 distinct CDR3 sequences; about 44% occur a single time. 44% of the sample rests with the top ten.

Ophthalmopathy patients were characterized by moderately to severely active disease, a Clinical Activity Score of at least 3, a NOSPECS grade of at least 4, and a disease duration under 3 months. Anyone with other autoimmune diseases, uncontrolled infections, pregnancy or lactation was excluded from the study. Clinical symptoms, serum thyroxine, TRAb, thyroid ultrasound and orbital computed tomography formed the basis of the diagnosis. Using Ficoll-Paque density gradient centrifugation, PBMCs were isolated from 10 ml of fresh peripheral blood. Total RNA was extracted with Trizol reagent and quality-checked on an Agilent 2100 Bioanalyzer. The junction shows trimming of 11 bases on V and 4 bases on J, and the gene matches do not reach 8 bases of it. CDR1 and CDR2 were assigned from the germline V gene as KGHDR and SFDVKD. From cysteine to phenylalanine, the CDR3 is 14 amino acids long. Only the CDR3 DNA is retained, 42 bases long and in frame from the first base.

This clonotype was detected ten times or more. The antigen this receptor binds is unknown. Base qualities are not provided; no much larger clone lies one nucleotide away. The sequence joins TRBV24-1 to TRBJ1-5; 9 bases in the middle match TRBD1. The receptor comes from an adult man with Graves' ophthalmopathy. Input material: peripheral blood. The CDR3 loop reads CASRPGQGNQPQHF. The base sequence is TGTGCCAGCAGACCTGGACAGGGGAATCAGCCCCAGCATTTT.